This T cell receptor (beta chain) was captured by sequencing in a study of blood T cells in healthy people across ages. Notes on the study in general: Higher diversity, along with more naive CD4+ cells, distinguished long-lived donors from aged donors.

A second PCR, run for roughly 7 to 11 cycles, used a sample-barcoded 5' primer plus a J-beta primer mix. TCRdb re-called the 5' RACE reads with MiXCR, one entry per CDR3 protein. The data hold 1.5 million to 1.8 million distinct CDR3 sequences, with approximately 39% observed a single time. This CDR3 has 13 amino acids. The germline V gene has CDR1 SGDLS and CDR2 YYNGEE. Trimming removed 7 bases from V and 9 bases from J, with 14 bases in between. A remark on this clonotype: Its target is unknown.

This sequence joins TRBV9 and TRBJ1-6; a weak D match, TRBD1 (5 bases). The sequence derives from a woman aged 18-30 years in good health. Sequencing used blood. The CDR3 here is CASRQGLRSPLHF. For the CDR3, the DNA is TGTGCCAGCCGGCAGGGTCTCCGTTCACCCCTCCACTTT.